The T cell receptor (beta chain) described here comes from a study of vaccination effects on CD4 cells after COVID-19. Overall study results and limits: Long after vaccination, the clones induced by infection and by vaccine shrank markedly in size. Healthy vaccine recipients' vaccine-induced clones were almost all SARS-CoV-2 mono-reactive. Early post-infection timepoints were missing from the study, which also had few convalescent patients.

Isolation of CD4+ T cells took place after nine to ten days of culture. Participants completed two doses of the BNT162b2 or mRNA-1273 vaccine. IL-2 medium supplanted half the medium on days 3 and 7. TCRdb's table, derived via immunoSEQ multiplex PCR, lists solely in-frame clones and lacks some. The sample contains about 40,000 clones, under 70% of which appear only once. To note about this clone: Antigen unknown.

Sample: CD4+ T cells from PBMCs cultured without peptide, taken after COVID-19 vaccination. The TCR was taken from a human donor who received a COVID-19 vaccine.

DNA for the CDR3: TGCAGTGCTAGTAACAGGCTGAGCACAGATACGCAGTATTTT. This encodes CSASNRLSTDTQYF. The chain recombines TRBV20-1 with TRBJ2-3; perhaps TRBD1 as D (5 bases). V shed 3 bases and J shed 0 bases, with 10 bases lying between them. Germline-derived CDR1 and CDR2 are DFQATT and SNEGSKA (reference sequence). CDR3 size: 14 residues.